A single sample is the source of the 27 T cell receptor beta chains below, sequenced in a study of control samples from healthy donors and cancer patients. Sequenced by immunoSEQ multiplex PCR; TCRdb stores in-frame clones only, minus some. The sample holds around 180,000 clones, around 94% seen once. The sample taken for sequencing was blood. These receptor sequences come from a woman aged 18-35 years in good health.

The genes are TRBV18 and TRBJ1-1; D not resolved. CDR3 size: 13 residues. Trimming stripped 3 bases from V and 8 bases from J, with 13 bases between. Germline CDR1 is KGHSH and CDR2 is LQKENI. The CDR3 here is CASSPRVEVEAFF. The CDR3 nucleotides read TGTGCCAGCTCACCGCGAGTTGAGGTGGAAGCTTTCTTT.

The chain recombines TRBV11-2 with TRBJ2-7, with 7 bases matching TRBD2. Germline CDR1 reads SGHAT; CDR2 reads FQNNGV. J was trimmed by 6 bases and V by 8 bases; bases with no gene match: 13. The CDR3 has 14 residues. For the CDR3, the DNA is TGTGCCAGCCGCCATTGGGGGGGTTCGGGCGAGCAGTACTTC. Translating it yields CASRHWGGSGEQYF. Filled out from reference TRBV11-2 and TRBJ2-7, the complete variable domain reads EAGVAQSPRYKIIEKRQSVAFWCNPISGHATLYWYQQILGQGPKLLIQFQNNGVVDDSQLPKDRFSAERLKGVDSTLKIQPAKLEDSAVYLCASRHWGGSGEQYFGPGTRLTVT.

Only one count was recorded for this clone. This chain joins TRBV7-2 and TRBJ1-1; D remains ambiguous. V was cut by 5 bases and J by 0 bases, with 7 bases left in between. This CDR3 contains 13 residues. CDR1 and CDR2 (germline): SGHTA, FQGNSA. Written as DNA, the CDR3 is TGTGCCAGCAGCGACCAGGTGAACACTGAAGCTTTCTTT. As protein: CASSDQVNTEAFF.

V is TRBV7-2 and J is TRBJ1-5, with a possible D match to TRBD1 (6 bases). Per the germline V gene, CDR1 is SGHTA and CDR2 is FQGNSA. The CDR3 covers 14 residues. V gave up 3 bases and J gave up 2 bases, with 8 bases separating them. The CDR3 nucleotides read TGTGCCAGCAGCTTGAAGGGGGGCAATCAGCCCCAGCATTTT. Residues: CASSLKGGNQPQHF.

This chain links TRBV7-2 with TRBJ2-1; 8 nucleotides align to TRBD1. The CDR3 consists of 16 residues. Germline loops: CDR1 SGHTA, CDR2 FQGNSA. After removal of 5 bases from V and 1 base from J, the junction contained 7 bases not matched to a gene. This CDR3 reads CASSDPGTGSYNEQFF. In DNA, the CDR3 is TGTGCCAGCAGCGATCCAGGGACAGGTTCCTACAATGAGCAGTTCTTC.

This rearrangement joins TRBV28 to TRBJ1-4; D is ambiguous. Trimming took off 5 bases at V and 4 bases at J, with 14 bases between the two ends. CDR3 length: 15 amino acids. Germline V gene lookup returns CDR1 MDHEN and CDR2 SYDVKM. The CDR3 sequence is CASSPSWADNEKLFF. The DNA for the CDR3 is TGTGCCAGCAGTCCCTCTTGGGCCGATAATGAAAAACTGTTTTTT.

The V gene is TRBV24-1, the J gene TRBJ2-1; 7 nucleotides match TRBD2. Trimming cost V 2 bases and J 7 bases; bases outside gene matches: 7. Germline CDR1 KGHDR, CDR2 SFDVKD. This CDR3 spans 15 amino acids. In nucleotides, the CDR3 is TGTGCCACCAGTGATTCCGAGGTTAGCGGGAATGAGCAGTTCTTC. Residues: CATSDSEVSGNEQFF.

The chain's CDR3 is CATSRSGQATYEQYF. For the CDR3, the DNA is TGTGCCACCAGCAGGTCAGGACAGGCCACCTACGAGCAGTACTTC. The chain recombines TRBV15 with TRBJ2-7, with TRBD1 matching 7 bases. The V gene's germline CDR1 is LNHNV and CDR2 YYDKDF (reference sequence). The ends lost 3 bases at V and 2 bases at J; junction bases unmatched: 7. The CDR3 covers 15 residues.

The rearrangement links TRBV12-3 or TRBV12-4 to TRBJ1-1; D gene unclear. The CDR3 length is 11 residues. V dropped 3 bases and J dropped 7 bases, with 6 bases sitting between them. DNA of the CDR3: TGTGCCAGCAGTTTGTCCAGTGAAGCTTTCTTT. Encoded protein: CASSLSSEAFF.

The chain employs TRBV19 and TRBJ2-7; 8 positions agree with TRBD1. With 5 bases clipped from V and 1 base from J, the junction kept 10 bases outside the gene matches. The CDR3 totals 16 residues. Germline CDR1 reads LNHDA; CDR2 reads SQIVND (reference sequence). The DNA of the CDR3 is TGTGCCAGTAGTGTTGACCGGGACAGGAGTTCCTACGAGCAGTACTTC. It translates to CASSVDRDRSSYEQYF.

This clone was seen just once. The V call is TRBV29-1, the J call TRBJ2-1; tentatively, D is TRBD2 (6 bases). Germline CDR1 and CDR2: SQVTM and ANQGSEA. Trimming left V 7 bases short and J 5 bases short, with 15 bases between. The CDR3 sequence is 13 residues long. The CDR3, as DNA: TGCAGCGGCCGACGATCTAGCGACAATGAGCAGTTCTTC. This translates into CSGRRSSDNEQFF.

This sequence joins TRBV7-3 and TRBJ1-1; tentative D call: TRBD1 (6 bases). The germline gives CDR1 SGHTA, CDR2 FQGTGA. Trimming stripped 5 bases from V and 5 bases from J, with 12 bases between. This CDR3 is built from 13 residues. As DNA, the CDR3 is TGTGCCAGCAGCCCCGGCCAGGGGACTGAAGCTTTCTTT. This encodes CASSPGQGTEAFF. Combining the CDR3 with reference TRBV7-3 and TRBJ1-1 gives the whole variable domain GAGVSQTPSNKVTEKGKYVELRCDPISGHTALYWYRQSLGQGPEFLIYFQGTGAADDSGLPNDRFFAVRPEGSVSTLKIQRTERGDSAVYLCASSPGQGTEAFFGQGTRLTVV.

The gene calls are TRBV5-1 and TRBJ1-1; D is unresolved. The length of the CDR3 is 13 residues. From germline, CDR1 is SGHRS and CDR2 YFSETQ. Deletions cut 3 bases from V and 0 bases from J, with 6 bases between. CDR3 in DNA: TGCGCCAGCAGCTATCGATTGAACACTGAAGCTTTCTTT. This gives the protein CASSYRLNTEAFF.

The rearrangement uses TRBV5-4 and TRBJ2-1, with 13 bases identical to TRBD2. The V gene end was trimmed by 2 bases and the J gene end by 7 bases; junction bases not matched to a gene: 3. The CDR3 contains 15 residues. Germline V gene lookup returns CDR1 SGHNT and CDR2 YYREEE (reference sequence). This CDR3 is CASSFPGLAGNEQFF. CDR3 bases: TGTGCCAGCAGCTTCCCGGGACTAGCGGGGAATGAGCAGTTCTTC.

V is TRBV27 and J is TRBJ2-7; 8 bases align to TRBD1. This CDR3 is built from 14 residues. Germline V gives CDR1 MNHEY, CDR2 SMNVEV (reference sequence). The J segment lost 6 bases and the V segment lost 6 bases, leaving 10 bases of the junction unmatched. CDR3 sequence: CASSPLTGGSEQYF. The CDR3 DNA reads TGTGCCAGCAGCCCCTTAACAGGGGGTAGCGAGCAGTACTTC.

This chain joins TRBV6-5 and TRBJ1-1; D gene uncertain. Trimming left V 6 bases short and J 2 bases short, with 13 bases between. Germline V CDR1 and CDR2: MNHEY, SVGAGI. The CDR3 contains 14 residues. The CDR3 spells CASRHPSGNTEAFF. The CDR3 DNA is TGTGCCAGCAGGCACCCATCTGGAAACACTGAAGCTTTCTTT.

The chain carries TRBV28 and TRBJ1-1; 9 bases are shared with TRBD1. The trim removed 7 bases at V and 3 bases at J, leaving 6 bases unmatched. CDR1 is MDHEN, CDR2 SYDVKM, per germline. The CDR3 is 14 residues long. For the CDR3, the DNA is TGTGCCAGCACAGCTAACAGGGGGCACACTGAAGCTTTCTTT. Protein: CASTANRGHTEAFF. The whole variable domain, remainder taken from reference TRBV28 and TRBJ1-1, is DVKVTQSSRYLVKRTGEKVFLECVQDMDHENMFWYRQDPGLGLRLIYFSYDVKMKEKGDIPEGYSVSREKKERFSLILESASTNQTSMYLCASTANRGHTEAFFGQGTRLTVV.

The rearrangement uses TRBV24-1 and TRBJ2-1; 10 positions agree with TRBD2. The CDR3 is 16 residues long. CDR1 is KGHDR, CDR2 SFDVKD, per germline. J lost 5 bases, V lost 3 bases, and 6 bases had no gene match. Here the CDR3 reads CATSDPLAGVDNEQFF. The CDR3 DNA sequence: TGTGCCACCAGTGATCCCCTAGCGGGAGTCGACAATGAGCAGTTCTTC.

The chain is built from TRBV10-2 and TRBJ1-4; 7 bases map to TRBD1. Germline V gene lookup returns CDR1 WSHSY and CDR2 SAAADI. The CDR3 is made up of 16 amino acids. V shed 3 bases, J shed 2 bases, and the junction held 6 bases outside the gene matches. The CDR3: CASSDRQGGTNEKLFF. As DNA, the CDR3 is TGCGCCAGCAGTGACCGACAGGGAGGGACTAATGAAAAACTGTTTTTT.

The sample holds one count of this clone. The CDR3 DNA is TGCAGCGTTGTTCAGGGATCAAGCTCTGGAAACACCATATATTTT. It specifies CSVVQGSSSGNTIYF. The chain combines TRBV29-1 with TRBJ1-3, with D possibly being TRBD1 (5 bases). Trimming took off 4 bases at V and 0 bases at J, with 13 bases between the two ends. The germline V gene encodes CDR1 SQVTM and CDR2 ANQGSEA. The CDR3 runs 15 residues.

This chain uses TRBV14 with TRBJ1-1; TRBD1 matches at 7 bases. Looked up from germline, CDR1 is SGHDN and CDR2 is FVKESK. This CDR3 contains 14 residues. V was clipped by 3 bases and J by 3 bases; unmatched bases: 4. CDR3 sequence reads: CASSHEGGYTEAFF. The DNA of the CDR3 is TGTGCCAGCAGCCACGAAGGGGGCTACACTGAAGCTTTCTTT.

V is TRBV3-1 (or the pseudogene TRBV3-2) and J is TRBJ1-2; D uncertain. Trimming cost V 0 bases and J 5 bases, with 10 bases left between them. Germline V gene sequence: CDR1 LGHDT, CDR2 YNNKEL (reference sequence). The CDR3 loop spans 14 amino acids. DNA of the CDR3: TGTGCCAGCAGCCAAGATCTGGCGGGGTATGGCTACACCTTC. It specifies CASSQDLAGYGYTF.

CDR3 in amino acids: CASGLGGRYTQYF. DNA of the CDR3: TGTGCTAGTGGTTTGGGGGGCCGGTATACGCAGTATTTT. This chain links TRBV12-5 with TRBJ2-3; tentative D call: TRBD1 (5 bases). The germline CDR1 and CDR2 sequences are LGHNT and FRNRAP. This CDR3 is built from 13 residues. Trimming took off 1 base at V and 7 bases at J, with 9 bases between the two ends.

This chain connects TRBV7-9 to TRBJ1-1; D gene uncertain. Germline V CDR1 and CDR2: SEHNR, FQNEAQ (reference sequence). There are 15 residues in the CDR3. V lost 4 bases to trimming and J lost 1 base, with 13 bases between them. The chain's CDR3 is CASSSNSYKNTEAFF. The CDR3 coding sequence is TGTGCCAGCAGCTCCAACAGTTACAAGAACACTGAAGCTTTCTTT.

The J gene is TRBJ2-2, the V gene TRBV5-8; no clear D. CDR1 and CDR2 (germline): SGHTS, YDEGEE. V lost 0 bases, J lost 1 base, and 4 bases lay in between. CDR3 length: 14 residues. Here the CDR3 DNA reads TGTGCCAGCAGCTTGGTCTGGAACACCGGGGAGCTGTTTTTT. It yields the protein CASSLVWNTGELFF.

The chain links TRBV28 to TRBJ1-1, with D hard to call. The germline CDR1 and CDR2 sequences are MDHEN and SYDVKM. This CDR3 is 13 amino acids long. Trimming cost V 5 bases and J 0 bases, with 7 bases left between them. The CDR3 is CASSMLVNTEAFF. In nucleotides, the CDR3 is TGTGCCAGCAGTATGTTGGTGAACACTGAAGCTTTCTTT.

Points on this clone: Other DNA sequences from this sample encode an identical CDR3 as well. The chain links TRBV12-3 or TRBV12-4 to TRBJ2-1, with D uncertain. This CDR3 is built from 11 residues. V was clipped by 6 bases and J by 7 bases, with 7 bases between them. Here the CDR3 reads CASSLINEQFF. The DNA of the CDR3 is TGTGCCAGCAGCCTGATAAATGAGCAGTTCTTC.